The present T cell receptor beta chain was sequenced within a study of blood T cell repertoires in COVID-19. Study at large: Samples of COVID-19 (acute and convalescent) were obtained from the United States, Italy and Spain. Sample material is recorded as cDNA or gDNA derived from T cells, B-cell-depleted T cells, or PBMCs.

The CDR3 sequence is 16 residues long. CDR1 and CDR2 (germline): LGHDT, YNNKEL (reference sequence). V shed 2 bases and J shed 3 bases, with 17 bases lying between them. Seattle's cohort entered during active infection and was followed longitudinally. Authors' data handling: Reference gene primer amplification in the assay estimated nucleated cell counts. Using immunoSEQ multiplex PCR, the repertoire was profiled, and TCRdb retains in-frame clones only, with some absent. The DNA gave D and trimming, while V, J and clone size come from that table. The table records approximately 290,000 clones, more than 85% of them present only once.

The sequence was obtained from a woman in her thirties with COVID-19, enrolled during active disease. The sequencing input was peripheral blood. The rearrangement links TRBV3-1 (or the pseudogene TRBV3-2) to TRBJ2-7; a possible D gene is TRBD2 (9 bases). CDR3 region: CASSQPLAGQVYEQYF. The DNA of the CDR3 is TGTGCCAGCAGCCAACCCCTAGCGGGACAGGTCTACGAGCAGTACTTC.